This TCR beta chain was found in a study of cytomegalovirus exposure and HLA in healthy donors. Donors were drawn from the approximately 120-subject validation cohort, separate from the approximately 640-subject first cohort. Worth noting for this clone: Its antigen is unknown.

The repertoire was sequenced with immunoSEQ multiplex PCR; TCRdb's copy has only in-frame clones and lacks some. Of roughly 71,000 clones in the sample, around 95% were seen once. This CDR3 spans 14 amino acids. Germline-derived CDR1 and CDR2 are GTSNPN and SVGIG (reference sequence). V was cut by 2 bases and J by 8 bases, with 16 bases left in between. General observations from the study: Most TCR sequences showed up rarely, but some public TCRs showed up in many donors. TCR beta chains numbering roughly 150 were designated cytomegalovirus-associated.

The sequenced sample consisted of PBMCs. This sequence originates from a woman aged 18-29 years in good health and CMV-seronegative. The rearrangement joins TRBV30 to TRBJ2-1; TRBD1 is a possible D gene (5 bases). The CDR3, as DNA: TGTGCCTGGAGTATCCGCGCAGGGATTGATGAGCAGTTCTTC. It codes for CAWSIRAGIDEQFF.